Below, 14 T cell receptor beta chains from the same sample are listed, as sequenced in a study of T cells in women clearing cervical HPV infection. Using immunoSEQ multiplex PCR, the repertoire was profiled, and TCRdb retains in-frame clones only, with some absent. The listing contains 20,000 to 25,000 clones. Source material: blood buffy coat. The receptors were sampled from a woman aged 18 to 75 with a cervical HPV16 infection that either progressed to CIN3+ or cleared (not recorded which).

As for this clone: The read halts 3 residues ahead of the CDR3 end, with the missing end drawn from the germline J gene. The chain has TRBV9 and TRBJ2-1; D may be TRBD1 (5 bases). The CDR3 sequence is 17 residues long. In germline, CDR1 is SGDLS, CDR2 YYNGEE. V lost 4 bases to trimming and J lost 0 bases, with 17 bases between them. The CDR3 bases that were read are TGTGCCAGCAGCAGAGAAGGGGCGAAGAGCTCCTACAATGAG. Encoded protein: CASSREGAKSSYNE. The entire CDR3 sequence reads CASSREGAKSSYNEQFF.

Notes on this clone: The CDR3 end falls 3 residues outside the read, so it is completed with the germline J gene. The rearrangement uses TRBV20-1 and TRBJ1-1; 8 bases fit TRBD1. The CDR3 contains 13 residues. Germline V gene sequence: CDR1 DFQATT, CDR2 SNEGSKA (reference sequence). This CDR3 is CSATDNWTGEAFF. CDR3 bases read: TGCAGTGCTACCGATAACTGGACAGGGGAA.

As for this clone: With the read ending 3 residues before the CDR3 end, the germline J gene is used to fill in that end. The chain is built from TRBV30 and TRBJ1-2; D unclear. Looked up from germline, CDR1 is GTSNPN and CDR2 is SVGIG (reference sequence). CDR3 length: 11 amino acids. The V gene lost 7 bases and the J gene lost 7 bases, with 13 bases spanning the gap. The part of the CDR3 DNA that was read is TGTGCCTCCCAAGGGTATTTTGGC. Protein product: CASQGYFG. The whole CDR3 reads CASQGYFGYTF.

To note about this clone: The DNA ends 3 residues before the CDR3 does, and the rest of the CDR3 is filled in from the germline J gene. The V call is TRBV29-1, the J call TRBJ1-2, with D unresolved. CDR1 SQVTM and CDR2 ANQGSEA come from the germline V gene. Trimming took off 3 bases at V and 5 bases at J, with 13 bases between the two ends. The CDR3 is 13 amino acids. Incomplete CDR3 DNA: TGCAGCGTTGATCTGTTGGCGGTTTATGGC. It encodes CSVDLLAVYG. The whole CDR3 reads CSVDLLAVYGYTF.

About this clone itself: Read coverage stops 3 residues before the CDR3 terminus; the germline J gene supplies the remainder. The chain couples TRBV30 to TRBJ1-2; 9 bases are a match to TRBD1. The length of the CDR3 is 15 residues. The ends lost 4 bases at V and 6 bases at J; junction bases unmatched: 12. Germline CDR1 and CDR2: GTSNPN and SVGIG (reference sequence). The CDR3 loop reads CAWNPPHRGQNGYTF. CDR3 DNA (partial): TGTGCCTGGAACCCACCCCACAGGGGGCAGAATGGC.

About this clone itself: The missing CDR3 end, 3 residues past where the read stops, is filled in from the germline J gene. The J gene is TRBJ2-4, the V gene TRBV4-1, with TRBD1 matching over 9 bases. The CDR3 spans 15 residues. The V and J ends lost 4 bases and 6 bases, in that order; junction bases with no gene match: 7. The germline CDR1 and CDR2 sequences are MGHRA and YSYEKL. The part of the CDR3 DNA that was read is TGCGCCAGCAGCCCCTTACAGGGGGCCCTAAACATT. Translated, it gives CASSPLQGALNI. From start to end, the CDR3 is CASSPLQGALNIQYF.

A remark on this clone: Sequencing ends 3 residues short of the CDR3 end; the germline J gene provides the rest. The chain couples TRBV5-1 to TRBJ2-5; no reliable D call. Germline V gene data show CDR1 as SGHRS and CDR2 as YFSETQ. Trimming took off 2 bases at V and 5 bases at J, with 4 bases between the two ends. The CDR3 is made up of 11 amino acids. The CDR3: CASSFMETQYF. The covered CDR3 bases are TGCGCCAGCAGCTTTATGGAGACC.

To note about this clone: The sequence runs out 3 residues before the end of the CDR3; the remainder is reconstructed from the germline J gene. The V and J genes are TRBV12-3 or TRBV12-4 and TRBJ2-3; the D gene is possibly TRBD2 (6 bases). The CDR3 has 16 residues. V was shortened by 5 bases and J by 2 bases, with 17 bases between the two germline ends. Partial CDR3 DNA: TGTGCCAGCAGTCGCCCCGGGACTCAAGACACAGATACG. Its translation: CASSRPGTQDTDT. The CDR3 in its entirety is CASSRPGTQDTDTQYF.

On this clone itself: With the read ending 3 residues before the CDR3 end, the germline J gene is used to fill in that end. The chain links TRBV30 to TRBJ1-5; no definite D call. The CDR3 loop spans 13 amino acids. Germline CDR1 GTSNPN, CDR2 SVGIG (reference sequence). V lost 1 base, J lost 7 bases, and 11 bases lay in between. CDR3 protein: CAWSAGVEQPQHF. CDR3 bases read: TGTGCCTGGAGTGCCGGGGTTGAACAGCCC.

A remark on this clone: The CDR3 end falls 3 residues outside the read, so it is completed with the germline J gene. The chain has TRBV6-1 and TRBJ2-7, with TRBD1 matching 7 bases. With 3 bases clipped from V and 3 bases from J, the junction kept 2 bases outside the gene matches. CDR3 length: 13 residues. CDR1 and CDR2 (germline): MNHNS, SASEGT. The DNA read from the CDR3 is TGTGCCAGCAGTGAGGGGACAGACTACGAG. Its protein is CASSEGTDYE. The CDR3 reads in full as CASSEGTDYEQYF.

About this clone: The read terminates 3 residues ahead of where the CDR3 ends, so the germline J gene completes it. V is TRBV20-1 and J is TRBJ2-2; 10 positions agree with TRBD2. V lost 6 bases to trimming and J lost 1 base; unmatched junction nucleotides: 2. The germline CDR1 and CDR2 sequences are DFQATT and SNEGSKA (reference sequence). This CDR3 region has 14 residues. CDR3 bases read: TGCAGTGCGAGACTAGCGGGGAACACCGGGGAG. This gives the protein CSARLAGNTGE. The complete CDR3 protein is CSARLAGNTGELFF.

For this clone: The sequence runs out 3 residues before the end of the CDR3; the remainder is reconstructed from the germline J gene. The chain combines TRBV2 with TRBJ2-7, with TRBD1 identical over 8 bases. The V segment lost 4 bases and the J segment 5 bases; nucleotides outside the gene matches: 4. This CDR3 contains 13 residues. From germline, CDR1 is SNHLY and CDR2 FYNNEI. The sequenced CDR3 bases are TGTGCCAGCAGTGGGCCAGGGGGCGACGAG. Translating it yields CASSGPGGDE. Given in full, the CDR3 is CASSGPGGDEQYF.

Notes on this clone: With the read ending 3 residues before the CDR3 end, the germline J gene is used to fill in that end. The chain employs TRBV11-2 and TRBJ2-1, with a possible D match to TRBD1 (6 bases). Trimming removed 5 bases at V and 4 bases at J, with 12 bases between. The CDR3 runs to 14 residues. The germline gives CDR1 SGHAT, CDR2 FQNNGV. The CDR3 loop reads CASSALQGYNEQFF. CDR3 DNA (partial): TGTGCCAGCAGCGCCCTACAGGGATACAATGAG. The full variable domain, its missing parts supplied by reference TRBV11-2 and TRBJ2-1, is EAGVAQSPRYKIIEKRQSVAFWCNPISGHATLYWYQQILGQGPKLLIQFQNNGVVDDSQLPKDRFSAERLKGVDSTLKIQPAKLEDSAVYLCASSALQGYNEQFFGPGTRLTVL.

Comments on this clone: The read ends 3 residues shy of where the CDR3 ends; the end is completed using the germline J gene. The gene calls are TRBV30 and TRBJ2-3, with 9 nucleotides matching TRBD2. Germline trimming cut 5 bases from V and 6 bases from J; bases unmatched to any gene: 15. In germline, CDR1 is GTSNPN, CDR2 SVGIG (reference sequence). CDR3 length equals 16 residues. CDR3 DNA (partial): TGTGCCTGGGGGGTTGGGGCTAGCGGGAATTCGGATACG. This codes for CAWGVGASGNSDT. The whole CDR3 sequence is CAWGVGASGNSDTQYF.